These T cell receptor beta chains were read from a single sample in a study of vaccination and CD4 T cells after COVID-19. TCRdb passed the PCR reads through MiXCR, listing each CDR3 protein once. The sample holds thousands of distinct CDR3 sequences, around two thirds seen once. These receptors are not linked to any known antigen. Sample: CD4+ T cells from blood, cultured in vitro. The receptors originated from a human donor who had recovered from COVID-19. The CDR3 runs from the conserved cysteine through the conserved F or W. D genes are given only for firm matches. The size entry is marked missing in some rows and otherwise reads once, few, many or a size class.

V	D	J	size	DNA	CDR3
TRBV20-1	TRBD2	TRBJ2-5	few	TGCAGTGCTAGAGATCGCCGTGGGAGGGGAGAGACCCAGTACTTC	CSARDRRGRGETQYF
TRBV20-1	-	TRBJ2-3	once	TGCAGTGCTAGGCAGTGGCGGGACTTGAATACGCAGTATTTT	CSARQWRDLNTQYF
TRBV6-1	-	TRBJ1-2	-	TGTGCCAGCTCTGATAGGGAATTGGGAGGCTACACCTTC	CASSDRELGGYTF
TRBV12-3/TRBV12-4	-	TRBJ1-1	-	TGTGCCAGCAGTTCCAGGGGAAGTAGCACTGAAGCTTTCTTT	CASSSRGSSTEAFF
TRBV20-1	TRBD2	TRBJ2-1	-	TGCAGTGCCATCGGGCTAGCGGGATCTATATACAATGAGCAGTTCTTC	CSAIGLAGSIYNEQFF
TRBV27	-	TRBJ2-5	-	TGTGCCAGCAGCCTCGCTTATAGCGAGTACCAAGAGACCCAGTACTTC	CASSLAYSEYQETQYF
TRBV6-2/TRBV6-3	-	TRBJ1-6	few	TGTGCCAGCAGTTACGTAGCGACAGACCTTTCACCCCTCCACTTT	CASSYVATDLSPLHF
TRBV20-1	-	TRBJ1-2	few	TGCAGTGCCACCGACAGATTCAAGGGTGGCTACACCTTC	CSATDRFKGGYTF
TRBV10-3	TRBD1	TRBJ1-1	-	TGTGCCATCAGTGAGCCGAGGGACAGGGAGGCTTTCTTT	CAISEPRDREAFF
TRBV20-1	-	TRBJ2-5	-	TGCAGTGCCGGAGAGGGAAAAGAGACCCAGTACTTC	CSAGEGKETQYF
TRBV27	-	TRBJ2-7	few	TGTGCCAGCAGTTTAAAATTCGCCTACGAGCAGTACTTC	CASSLKFAYEQYF
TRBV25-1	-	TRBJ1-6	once	TGTGCCAGCAGTCCTCCTCTGGGTAATTCACCCCTCCACTTT	CASSPPLGNSPLHF
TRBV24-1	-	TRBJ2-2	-	TGTGCCACCAGTGACCATCGCAGGGGTACCGGGGAGCTGTTTTTT	CATSDHRRGTGELFF
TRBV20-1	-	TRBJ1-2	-	TGCAGTGCTCCAGGAAGTCTTAACTATGGCTACACCTTC	CSAPGSLNYGYTF
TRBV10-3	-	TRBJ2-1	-	TGTGCCATCAGTGTCTACAGGAGTGAGCAGTTCTTC	CAISVYRSEQFF
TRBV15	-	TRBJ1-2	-	TGTGCCACCAGCAGATCCGGGACACCCAACTATGGCTACACCTTC	CATSRSGTPNYGYTF
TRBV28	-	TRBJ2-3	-	TGTGCCAGCAGTTTACGAGACAGTAGGAATCAGCCCCAGTATTTT	CASSLRDSRNQPQYF
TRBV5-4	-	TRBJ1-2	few	TGTGCCAGCAGCTTGGGGGGAAGCTATGGCTACACCTTC	CASSLGGSYGYTF
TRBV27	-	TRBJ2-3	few	TGTGCCAGCAGTTCTCGCACAGATACGCAGTATTTT	CASSSRTDTQYF
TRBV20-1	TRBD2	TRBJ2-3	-	TGCAGTGCTGGCTCTGGTCCTAGCGGTCTCCTTGGGGGCACAGATACGCAGTATTTT	CSAGSGPSGLLGGTDTQYF
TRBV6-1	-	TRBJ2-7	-	TGTGCCAGCAGTGGTGGGGACACCAACTCTCGGTACGAGCAGTACTTC	CASSGGDTNSRYEQYF
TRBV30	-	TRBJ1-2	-	TGTGCCTGGAAACCACTAAGACAGGCTGGGGGGGATGGCTACACCTTC	CAWKPLRQAGGDGYTF
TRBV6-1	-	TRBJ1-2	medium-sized	TGTGCCAGCAGTGTAGGCAGGACGTGGGCTGGCTACACCTTC	CASSVGRTWAGYTF